Following are 17 T cell receptor beta chains from one sample sequenced in a study of OX40 agonist ivuxolimab in advanced cancers. Produced via immunoSEQ multiplex PCR; TCRdb's table is partial and in-frame only. The table includes tens of thousands of clones, roughly 90% detected once. Sequencing used CD4+ or CD8+ T cells sorted from blood, obtained in a trial of the OX40 agonist ivuxolimab. The source is an adult with an advanced solid tumor such as melanoma, head and neck, liver or kidney cancer.

Details on this clone: The sample holds other DNA sequences that translate to the same CDR3. The rearrangement joins TRBV5-1 to TRBJ2-6, with D tentatively TRBD1 (5 bases). Per germline, CDR1 SGHRS and CDR2 YFSETQ. V lost 2 bases and J 0 bases, leaving 6 bases between the germline ends. The CDR3 length is 15 residues. The CDR3 here is CASSLTGSGANVLTF. The DNA for the CDR3 is TGCGCCAGCAGCTTAACAGGCTCTGGGGCCAACGTCCTGACTTTC.

This chain uses TRBV10-3 with TRBJ2-7; 7 positions match TRBD2. The length of the CDR3 is 12 residues. Germline V gene lookup returns CDR1 ENHRY and CDR2 SYGVKD. The trim removed 8 bases at V and 2 bases at J, leaving 3 bases unmatched. The CDR3 region is CAIGGETYEQYF. As DNA, the CDR3 is TGTGCCATCGGGGGGGAGACCTACGAGCAGTACTTC.

V is TRBV1 and J is TRBJ2-1; the table's TRBD2 call for D was not verified on the DNA. TRBV1 is termed a pseudogene. This CDR3 comprises 17 residues. The CDR3 is CTSSQVPSGGADNEQFF. The CDR3 region has the DNA TGCACCAGCAGCCAAGTCCCCAGCGGGGGAGCCGACAATGAGCAGTTCTTC.

In this sample, this clone turned up once. V and J are TRBV5-4 and TRBJ2-3; 8 positions match TRBD2. CDR1 and CDR2 from the germline V gene are SGHNT and YYREEE (reference sequence). CDR3 length equals 16 residues. V gave up 4 bases and J gave up 8 bases; unmatched junction bases: 15. CDR3 nucleotides: TGTGCCAGCAGCGCCGGGACTAGTTCCCTCATCGGTACGCAGTATTTT. Translating gives CASSAGTSSLIGTQYF.

The chain joins TRBV7-3 to TRBJ2-5; TRBD2 is a possible D gene (6 bases). CDR1 and CDR2 from the germline V gene are SGHTA and FQGTGA. V was clipped by 5 bases and J by 5 bases, with 9 bases between them. CDR3 length: 12 amino acids. The DNA for the CDR3 is TGTGCCAGCAGCCGCGCGGGGGAGACCCAGTACTTC. It translates to CASSRAGETQYF. Looking up the rest from reference TRBV7-3 and TRBJ2-5 gives the full variable domain: GAGVSQTPSNKVTEKGKYVELRCDPISGHTALYWYRQSLGQGPEFLIYFQGTGAADDSGLPNDRFFAVRPEGSVSTLKIQRTERGDSAVYLCASSRAGETQYFGPGTRLLVL.

This clone was picked up a small number of times. The chain links TRBV2 to TRBJ2-7; tentatively, D is TRBD2 (6 bases). This CDR3 is built from 13 residues. Germline CDR1 and CDR2: SNHLY and FYNNEI. Trimming removed 6 bases at V and 6 bases at J, with 15 bases between. The CDR3 reads CASSGTYLLEQYF. The CDR3 region has the DNA TGTGCCAGCAGCGGGACTTACCTTCTCGAGCAGTACTTC.

Turning to this clone: The sample contains more than one DNA sequence encoding this CDR3. CDR3 nucleotide sequence: TGCGCCAGCAGCCTAGGGGGGATGAACACTGAAGCTTTCTTT. This codes for CASSLGGMNTEAFF. This sequence joins TRBV5-1 and TRBJ1-1; possibly TRBD1 for D (6 bases). This CDR3 contains 14 residues. From germline, CDR1 is SGHRS and CDR2 YFSETQ. V lost 4 bases, J lost 0 bases, and 10 bases lay in between.

This clone was observed once. This sequence joins TRBV5-1 and TRBJ1-6; the D is unclear. The CDR3 extends over 16 amino acids. The ends were cut back, 0 bases at V and 0 bases at J, with 7 bases in the middle. CDR1 and CDR2 from the germline V gene are SGHRS and YFSETQ. The CDR3 sequence is CASSLVLSSYNSPLHF. Here the CDR3 DNA reads TGCGCCAGCAGCTTGGTGCTGAGCTCCTATAATTCACCCCTCCACTTT.

In the case of this clone: Sequence at one end of the junction differs from germline and may be a read error. The rearrangement joins TRBV2 to TRBJ2-1, with 14 bases matching TRBD2. The CDR3 extends over 15 amino acids. Germline values: CDR1 SNHLY, CDR2 FYNNEI. Written as DNA, the CDR3 is TGTGCCAGCACTCCAGAGACTAGCGGGAGGGCCGGGTCGATCTTC. This translates into CASTPETSGRAGSIF. Supplemented by reference TRBV2 and TRBJ2-1, the full variable domain reads EPEVTQTPSHQVTQMGQEVILRCVPISNHLYFYWYRQILGQKVEFLVSFYNNEISEKSEIFDDQFSVERPDGSNFTLKIRSTKLEDSAMYFCASTPETSGRAGSIFGPGTRLTVL.

This chain uses TRBV19 with TRBJ2-7; D may be TRBD1 (5 bases). CDR3 length: 13 amino acids. In germline, CDR1 is LNHDA, CDR2 SQIVND (reference sequence). Trimming removed 10 bases at V and 0 bases at J, with 13 bases between. CDR3 region: CATKRGSSYEQYF. The CDR3 DNA is TGTGCCACGAAAAGGGGCAGCTCCTACGAGCAGTACTTC. Based on the CDR3 plus reference TRBV19 and TRBJ2-7, the full variable domain is DGGITQSPKYLFRKEGQNVTLSCEQNLNHDAMYWYRQDPGQGLRLIYYSQIVNDFQKGDIAEGYSVSREKKESFPLTVTSAQKNPTAFYLCATKRGSSYEQYFGPGTRLTVT.

The chain couples TRBV7-2 to TRBJ2-7; 13 nucleotides line up with TRBD2. Trimming cost V 1 base and J 2 bases; bases outside gene matches: 2. CDR3 length: 16 amino acids. Germline V gives CDR1 SGHTA, CDR2 FQGNSA. The CDR3: CASSLGLAGGAYEQYF. The CDR3 DNA sequence: TGTGCCAGCAGCTTAGGACTAGCGGGAGGCGCCTACGAGCAGTACTTC.

The gene calls are TRBV29-1 and TRBJ2-3, with a weak D call TRBD2 (7 bases). Trimming took 7 bases from V and 6 from J, leaving 14 bases between them. The CDR3 runs 12 residues. The germline gives CDR1 SQVTM, CDR2 ANQGSEA. As DNA, the CDR3 is TGCAGCGCAGAAGGGGGGGCCGATACGCAGTATTTT. Its protein product is CSAEGGADTQYF.

With respect to this clone: Other nucleotide sequences from this sample produce the same CDR3. The chain employs TRBV9 and TRBJ2-1; TRBD1 agrees at 8 bases. V gave up 3 bases and J gave up 10 bases; unmatched junction bases: 9. CDR3 length: 14 amino acids. Germline loops: CDR1 SGDLS, CDR2 YYNGEE. The DNA for the CDR3 is TGTGCCAGCAGCGCCCTGCAGGGGGCGGGGGAGCAGTTCTTC. Protein: CASSALQGAGEQFF.

The chain joins TRBV4-2 to TRBJ2-3; 8 nucleotides align to TRBD2. Germline V gene sequence: CDR1 LGHNA, CDR2 YNFKEQ. The CDR3 contains 17 residues. With 4 bases clipped from V and 6 bases from J, the junction kept 15 bases outside the gene matches. The CDR3 protein is CASSPRGDGGAIDTQYF. The CDR3 nucleotides read TGTGCCAGCAGCCCGCGGGGGGACGGGGGGGCCATTGATACGCAGTATTTT.

This clone ranks as medium-sized. V is TRBV29-1 and J is TRBJ1-2, with D possibly TRBD1 on 6 matching bases. Germline lookup yields CDR1 SQVTM and CDR2 ANQGSEA. This CDR3 has 14 amino acids. The V and J ends lost 7 bases and 2 bases respectively, with 17 bases between them. The CDR3 DNA reads as TGCAGCGCCAGAGGGACATCTAACAACTATGGCTACACCTTC. This gives the protein CSARGTSNNYGYTF.

V and J are TRBV27 and TRBJ2-3, with D uncertain. The CDR3 is made up of 14 amino acids. Germline CDR1 is MNHEY and CDR2 is SMNVEV (reference sequence). The V gene lost 2 bases and the J gene lost 1 base, with 7 bases spanning the gap. This chain's CDR3 is CASSLRTGTDTQYF. CDR3 in DNA: TGTGCCAGCAGTTTACGGACCGGCACAGATACGCAGTATTTT.

This chain links TRBV2 with TRBJ2-1, with 7 bases matching TRBD2. V trimming: 8 bases; J trimming: 4 bases; junction bases outside the gene matches: 14. The CDR3 consists of 16 residues. Germline assignment: CDR1 SNHLY and CDR2 FYNNEI. CDR3 region: CASSRLAGILYNEQFF. In DNA form, the CDR3 reads TGTGCCAGCTCCCGCTTAGCGGGCATTCTTTACAATGAGCAGTTCTTC.